The 20 T cell receptor beta chains presented below share a single source sample, sequenced in a study of blood T cell repertoires in COVID-19. Here immunoSEQ multiplex PCR was the method, and the copy in TCRdb shows in-frame clones only, minus some. The sample contains 150,000 to 200,000 clones, 70% to 90% of which appear only once. Sample: peripheral blood. The source is a human donor with active or convalescent COVID-19. The donor label of this sample is uncertain.

The chain joins TRBV7-9 to TRBJ2-2, with 9 bases matching TRBD1. This CDR3 spans 15 amino acids. CDR1 is SEHNR and CDR2 is FQNEAQ in the germline V gene (reference sequence). The trim removed 5 bases at V and 0 bases at J, leaving 1 base unmatched. CDR3 region: CASSRQGANTGELFF. CDR3 coding DNA: TGTGCCAGCAGCCGACAGGGGGCGAACACCGGGGAGCTGTTTTTT. The variable domain in full, completed from reference TRBV7-9 and TRBJ2-2, reads DTGVSQNPRHKITKRGQNVTFRCDPISEHNRLYWYRQTLGQGPEFLTYFQNEAQLEKSRLLSDRFSAERPKGSFSTLEIQRTEQGDSAMYLCASSRQGANTGELFFGEGSRLTVL.

V and J are TRBV28 and TRBJ1-2, with D maybe TRBD1 (6 bases). V was trimmed by 6 bases and J by 4 bases, leaving 15 bases between them. Germline CDR1 and CDR2: MDHEN and SYDVKM. This CDR3 spans 14 amino acids. The CDR3 nucleotides are TGTGCCAGCAGGGTCCAGGGGTCGTCCTATGGCTACACCTTC. Protein sequence: CASRVQGSSYGYTF.

The rearrangement uses TRBV5-1 and TRBJ1-2; 9 bases fit TRBD1. V lost 0 bases to trimming and J lost 3 bases; unmatched junction nucleotides: 15. Germline CDR1 is SGHRS and CDR2 is YFSETQ. CDR3 length: 19 residues. The CDR3 sequence is CASSLGGGQGELSDYGYTF. The CDR3 DNA sequence: TGCGCCAGCAGCTTGGGAGGGGGACAGGGCGAGCTCTCTGACTATGGCTACACCTTC. Looking up the rest from reference TRBV5-1 and TRBJ1-2 gives the full variable domain: KAGVTQTPRYLIKTRGQQVTLSCSPISGHRSVSWYQQTPGQGLQFLFEYFSETQRNKGNFPGRFSGRQFSNSRSEMNVSTLELGDSALYLCASSLGGGQGELSDYGYTFGSGTRLTVV.

This chain joins TRBV5-1 and TRBJ2-2, with 12 nucleotides matching TRBD2. Germline V gene sequence: CDR1 SGHRS, CDR2 YFSETQ. This CDR3 is 16 amino acids long. V was pared by 0 bases and J by 5 bases, with 2 bases of the junction left unmatched. Here the CDR3 reads CASSLGTSGRTGELFF. The CDR3 DNA reads TGCGCCAGCAGCTTGGGTACTAGCGGGAGGACCGGGGAGCTGTTTTTT.

V gene TRBV5-6 combines with J gene TRBJ2-1; the D is unclear. Germline assignment: CDR1 SGHDT and CDR2 YYEEEE. The CDR3 runs 12 residues. Trimming shortened V by 2 bases and J by 8 bases, and 8 bases separated the two germline ends. This CDR3 is CASSFSVYEQFF. The CDR3 region has the DNA TGTGCCAGCAGCTTCAGTGTCTATGAGCAGTTCTTC.

The rearrangement joins TRBV5-1 to TRBJ2-5; D call uncertain. CDR1 SGHRS and CDR2 YFSETQ come from the germline V gene. The CDR3 extends over 11 amino acids. V was pared by 1 base and J by 5 bases, with 3 bases between. The DNA of the CDR3 is TGCGCCAGCAGCTTGCGGGAGACCCAGTACTTC. Translated: CASSLRETQYF.

The chain has TRBV7-7 and TRBJ2-3; D call uncertain. V dropped 2 bases and J dropped 4 bases, with 7 bases sitting between them. This CDR3 is built from 13 residues. Germline V CDR1 and CDR2: SSHAT, FNYEAQ (reference sequence). The CDR3 loop reads CASSLLVADTQYF. The CDR3 DNA is TGTGCCAGCAGCTTACTGGTAGCAGATACGCAGTATTTT.

The genes are TRBV7-9 and TRBJ1-6; possible D gene TRBD1, 6 bases. V lost 5 bases, J lost 7 bases, and 12 bases lay in between. Germline lookup yields CDR1 SEHNR and CDR2 FQNEAQ (reference sequence). The CDR3 contains 14 residues. CDR3 loop: CASSVVTGNSPLHF. The CDR3 DNA is TGTGCCAGCAGCGTTGTAACAGGGAATTCACCCCTCCACTTT.

V gene TRBV7-8 combines with J gene TRBJ2-3; 11 bases map to TRBD2. Germline CDR1 SGHVS, CDR2 FQNEAQ. This CDR3 contains 18 residues. V was pared by 1 base and J by 2 bases, with 8 bases of the junction left unmatched. The CDR3 DNA follows: TGTGCCAGCAGCTTAGTTGTCCTTAGCGGGAGGGCCACAGATACGCAGTATTTT. It encodes CASSLVVLSGRATDTQYF.

This sequence joins TRBV30 and TRBJ2-3; D is possibly TRBD2 (6 bases). The CDR3 totals 14 residues. V was pared by 2 bases and J by 3 bases, with 12 bases between. The V gene's germline CDR1 is GTSNPN and CDR2 SVGIG (reference sequence). The CDR3 protein is CAWSLWGRTDTQYF. DNA for the CDR3: TGTGCCTGGAGTCTATGGGGGAGGACAGATACGCAGTATTTT.

The chain recombines TRBV7-9 with TRBJ1-1, with 8 bases that match TRBD1. CDR1 and CDR2 from the germline V gene are SEHNR and FQNEAQ (reference sequence). The V and J ends lost 2 bases and 1 base, in that order; junction bases with no gene match: 3. The CDR3 is 15 residues long. CDR3 residues: CASSLRDRKNTEAFF. The CDR3, as DNA: TGTGCCAGCAGCTTAAGGGACAGGAAGAACACTGAAGCTTTCTTT.

This clone was observed at least ten times. The chain uses TRBV27 and TRBJ1-1, with 8 bases identical to TRBD1. Germline V gives CDR1 MNHEY, CDR2 SMNVEV (reference sequence). This CDR3 contains 12 residues. The trim removed 4 bases at V and 10 bases at J, leaving 5 bases unmatched. The CDR3 here is CASSYPRGRAFF. CDR3 bases: TGTGCCAGCAGTTATCCCAGGGGGCGAGCTTTCTTT.

As for this clone: Other DNA variants within this sample encode the same CDR3. The chain recombines TRBV6-5 with TRBJ1-5, with D perhaps TRBD1 (5 bases). There are 15 residues in the CDR3. V was shortened by 5 bases and J by 4 bases, with 15 bases between the two germline ends. Germline V lookup: CDR1 MNHEY, CDR2 SVGAGI. The CDR3 loop is CASSPTGESNQPQHF. CDR3 in DNA: TGTGCCAGCAGTCCAACGGGGGAATCTAATCAGCCCCAGCATTTT.

This clone has at least ten counts. The chain is built from TRBV2 and TRBJ1-1, with D possibly matching TRBD1 (5 bases). In germline, CDR1 is SNHLY, CDR2 FYNNEI. The V and J ends lost 6 bases and 1 base respectively, with 12 bases between them. This CDR3 is built from 14 residues. CDR3 sequence: CASRVEGRNTEAFF. The CDR3 coding sequence is TGTGCCAGCAGGGTGGAGGGGAGGAACACTGAAGCTTTCTTT.

J is TRBJ2-3 and V is TRBV18, with TRBD2 identical over 8 bases. CDR1 is KGHSH, CDR2 LQKENI, per germline. The junction had 10 bases not matched to a gene; V was cut back by 2 bases and J by 6 bases. CDR3 size: 16 residues. As DNA, the CDR3 is TGTGCCAGCTCACCAGAGACGGGGGGGAATTGGGATACGCAGTATTTT. As protein: CASSPETGGNWDTQYF.

The chain employs TRBV19 and TRBJ1-2; 11 bases match TRBD1. V lost 3 bases to trimming and J lost 4 bases; unmatched junction nucleotides: 7. Looked up from germline, CDR1 is LNHDA and CDR2 is SQIVND (reference sequence). CDR3 length: 16 residues. The CDR3 nucleotides read TGTGCCAGTAGTATCTCCGGGACAGGGGGACCCTATGGCTACACCTTC. Its translation is CASSISGTGGPYGYTF.

This sequence joins TRBV6-2 or TRBV6-3 and TRBJ2-3, with 10 bases matching TRBD2. Germline V lookup: CDR1 MNHEY, CDR2 SVGEGT. The trim removed 5 bases at V and 9 bases at J, leaving 11 bases unmatched. The CDR3 spans 15 residues. CDR3 sequence: CASSQSGGAGRTQYF. The CDR3 DNA sequence: TGTGCCAGCAGTCAAAGCGGGGGGGCCGGTAGGACGCAGTATTTT.

The rearrangement joins TRBV19 to TRBJ1-2; TRBD1 matches at 7 bases. The CDR3 sequence is 14 residues long. The trim removed 5 bases at V and 0 bases at J, leaving 3 bases unmatched. Germline CDR1 and CDR2: LNHDA and SQIVND (reference sequence). This chain's CDR3 is CASSLGTANYGYTF. The CDR3 DNA reads TGTGCCAGTAGTCTAGGGACAGCTAACTATGGCTACACCTTC. Using reference TRBV19 and TRBJ1-2 for the parts outside the CDR3, the full variable domain is DGGITQSPKYLFRKEGQNVTLSCEQNLNHDAMYWYRQDPGQGLRLIYYSQIVNDFQKGDIAEGYSVSREKKESFPLTVTSAQKNPTAFYLCASSLGTANYGYTFGSGTRLTVV.

This sequence joins TRBV2 and TRBJ2-5, with D perhaps matching TRBD2 (6 bases). Germline CDR1 SNHLY, CDR2 FYNNEI. The CDR3 has 14 residues. The V gene lost 0 bases and the J gene lost 4 bases, with 9 bases spanning the gap. CDR3 protein: CASSEALGGETQYF. The CDR3 DNA follows: TGTGCCAGCAGTGAAGCCCTGGGGGGAGAGACCCAGTACTTC.

The V gene is TRBV7-3, the J gene TRBJ2-1, with 10 bases aligning to TRBD2. Germline V gene lookup returns CDR1 SGHTA and CDR2 FQGTGA. Trimming removed 6 bases from V and 9 bases from J; junction bases left unmatched: 11. This CDR3 contains 15 residues. In DNA, the CDR3 is TGTGCCAGCAGTTCTATAGCGGGGGGCCTGTCTGAGCAGTTCTTC. This encodes CASSSIAGGLSEQFF.